Following are 22 T cell receptor beta chains from one sample sequenced in a study of T-cell reconstitution after alpha-beta-depleted transplantation in children. Preparation of the TCRbeta library involved a method that used unique molecular identifiers. One entry per CDR3 protein results from TCRdb running MiXCR on the PCR reads. The sample carries around 270,000 distinct CDR3 sequences, 9.5% to 13% recorded once. The material sequenced was PBMCs, taken before TCRalphabeta/CD19-depleted stem cell transplant. These receptors were taken from a boy younger than two with acute myeloid leukemia, due to receive a stem cell transplant.

This clonotype was detected ten times or more. This chain uses TRBV29-1 with TRBJ2-5; D is possibly TRBD1 (6 bases). The germline CDR1 and CDR2 sequences are SQVTM and ANQGSEA. The CDR3 runs to 11 residues. V dropped 5 bases and J dropped 8 bases, with 12 bases sitting between them. CDR3 protein: CSVLQGDTQYF. CDR3 DNA: TGCAGCGTTCTACAGGGAGATACCCAGTACTTC.

The rearrangement links TRBV3-1 to TRBJ2-2; D not resolved. The CDR3 extends over 16 amino acids. Germline loops: CDR1 LGHDT, CDR2 YNNKEL (reference sequence). Trimming pared 4 bases from V and 3 bases from J, leaving 15 bases between. CDR3 DNA: TGTGCCAGCAGCCCCCCTAGTGTCTTTTACACCGGGGAGCTGTTTTTT. Residues: CASSPPSVFYTGELFF.

This rearrangement joins TRBV3-1 to TRBJ2-1; the D is unclear. V gave up 0 bases and J gave up 8 bases, with 5 bases separating them. The CDR3 is 12 amino acids. Germline loops: CDR1 LGHDT, CDR2 YNNKEL (reference sequence). As DNA, the CDR3 is TGTGCCAGCAGCCAAGATGGGGATGAGCAGTTCTTC. The encoded protein is CASSQDGDEQFF.

This chain links TRBV29-1 with TRBJ2-1; TRBD2 aligns across 12 bases. From germline, CDR1 is SQVTM and CDR2 ANQGSEA. The CDR3 totals 16 residues. V lost 5 bases and J lost 3; bases outside the gene matches: 8. The CDR3 spells CSVLPRTSGNYNEQFF. The CDR3 region has the DNA TGCAGCGTTCTGCCCCGGACTAGCGGGAACTACAATGAGCAGTTCTTC.

This clonotype was seen only a few times. The chain joins TRBV11-2 to TRBJ2-2; D may be TRBD2 (6 bases). The CDR3 spans 16 residues. Germline CDR1 and CDR2: SGHAT and FQNNGV. Deletions cut 2 bases from V and 4 bases from J, with 14 bases between. For the CDR3, the DNA is TGTGCCAGCAGCTTACAGGCGGGATGGCCCACCGGGGAGCTGTTTTTT. Encoded protein: CASSLQAGWPTGELFF.

The chain links TRBV30 to TRBJ2-6; D might be TRBD1 (5 bases). Trimming took 3 bases from V and 2 from J, leaving 11 bases between them. The CDR3 has 15 residues. The germline gives CDR1 GTSNPN, CDR2 SVGIG (reference sequence). DNA for the CDR3: TGTGCCTGGAGCGCAACAGGTGCTGGGGCCAACGTCCTGACTTTC. Its protein is CAWSATGAGANVLTF. The complete variable domain, with remaining parts taken from reference TRBV30 and TRBJ2-6, reads SQTIHQWPATLVQPVGSPLSLECTVEGTSNPNLYWYRQAAGRGLQLLFYSVGIGQISSEVPQNLSASRPQDRQFILSSKKLLLSDSGFYLCAWSATGAGANVLTFGAGSRLTVL.

V gene TRBV6-1 combines with J gene TRBJ2-1; D might be TRBD2 (6 bases). The ends were cut back, 7 bases at V and 4 bases at J, with 17 bases in the middle. CDR1 is MNHNS, CDR2 SASEGT, per germline. This CDR3 is built from 15 residues. CDR3 region: CASTEPWGVYNEQFF. For the CDR3, the DNA is TGTGCCAGCACCGAACCCTGGGGGGTATACAATGAGCAGTTCTTC.

This clonotype showed up many times. This sequence joins TRBV4-3 and TRBJ2-7; D not resolved. There are 15 residues in the CDR3. Germline assignment: CDR1 LGHNA and CDR2 YSLEER. The ends were cut back, 0 bases at V and 2 bases at J, with 11 bases in the middle. The CDR3: CASSQDLARTYEQYF. The CDR3 nucleotides are TGCGCCAGCAGCCAAGATCTTGCCAGAACCTACGAGCAGTACTTC.

This clonotype was seen many times. The V call is TRBV7-2, the J call TRBJ2-5; TRBD1 agrees at 7 bases. After removal of 5 bases from V and 2 bases from J, the junction contained 8 bases not matched to a gene. The CDR3 is made up of 15 amino acids. The V gene's germline CDR1 is SGHTA and CDR2 FQGNSA. DNA of the CDR3: TGTGCCAGCAGCATGGACAGGCGTCATCAAGAGACCCAGTACTTC. This sequence encodes CASSMDRRHQETQYF.

There are many counts of this clonotype. V is TRBV6-2 or TRBV6-3 and J is TRBJ2-2; the match to TRBD1 covers 7 bases. The CDR3 length is 14 residues. After removal of 6 bases from V and 5 bases from J, the junction contained 6 bases not matched to a gene. In germline, CDR1 is MNHEY, CDR2 SVGEGT. The chain's CDR3 is CASRGQPFTGELFF. The CDR3 bases are TGTGCCAGCAGGGGACAGCCCTTTACCGGGGAGCTGTTTTTT.

This clonotype was detected only once. V and J are TRBV19 and TRBJ2-4, with unresolved D. The V end lost 6 bases, the J end lost 9 bases, and 9 bases lay between the germline ends. CDR1 and CDR2 (germline): LNHDA, SQIVND (reference sequence). The CDR3 has 11 residues. The DNA for the CDR3 is TGTGCCAGTAGAGGTTTCGGCATTCAGTACTTC. It encodes CASRGFGIQYF.

This clonotype was seen once. A much bigger clone sits one base away, suggesting this may be a read error. The chain couples TRBV5-1 to TRBJ1-1; D unclear. Germline V gives CDR1 SGHRS, CDR2 YFSETQ. The CDR3 is 14 amino acids. The CDR3 loop is CASSLGDLNTETFF. DNA of the CDR3: TGCGCCAGCAGCTTGGGCGACCTGAACACTGAAACTTTCTTT.

This clonotype was observed many times. J is TRBJ1-6 and V is TRBV19, with TRBD1 matching over 8 bases. The CDR3 is made up of 14 amino acids. The trim removed 4 bases at V and 7 bases at J, leaving 3 bases unmatched. The germline V gene has CDR1 LNHDA and CDR2 SQIVND (reference sequence). The CDR3 DNA is TGTGCCAGTAGTACAGGGGGCAGGAATTCACCCCTCCACTTT. This encodes CASSTGGRNSPLHF.

Details on this clonotype: This may be a read error, as it is one base from a much larger clone. V is TRBV25-1 and J is TRBJ2-1; 12 nucleotides align to TRBD2. Germline V gives CDR1 MGHDK, CDR2 SYGVNS. The CDR3 sequence is 15 residues long. The CDR3 coding sequence is TGTGCCATCAGTGCTAGCGGGAGGGCCTACAATGAGCAGTTCTTC. The encoded protein is CAISASGRAYNEQFF.

Ten or more counts support this clonotype. The chain is built from TRBV15 and TRBJ2-7; maybe TRBD1 (5 bases). V shed 0 bases and J shed 3 bases, with 18 bases lying between them. Germline loops: CDR1 LNHNV, CDR2 YYDKDF (reference sequence). The CDR3 contains 17 residues. The CDR3 nucleotides read TGTGCCACCAGCAGAGATAAGGGGCAGTCCCTGATCTACGAGCAGTACTTC. This gives the protein CATSRDKGQSLIYEQYF.

In this sample, this clonotype turned up many times. The genes are TRBV4-2 and TRBJ2-1; 10 nucleotides agree with TRBD2. Losses at the gene ends were 1 base for V and 10 bases for J; bases not matched to a gene: 10. Germline V CDR1 and CDR2: LGHNA, YNFKEQ. CDR3 size: 16 residues. The CDR3 is CASSQVLAGRYGEQFF. The CDR3 coding sequence is TGTGCCAGCAGCCAAGTACTAGCGGGAAGATATGGGGAGCAGTTCTTC.

This clonotype was seen many times. This rearrangement joins TRBV7-2 to TRBJ2-5; D might be TRBD1 or TRBD2, each matching 6 bases. Trimming pared 1 base from V and 7 bases from J, leaving 16 bases between. The CDR3 consists of 15 residues. Germline V gene data show CDR1 as SGHTA and CDR2 as FQGNSA. Written as DNA, the CDR3 is TGTGCCAGCAGCTTAGAGTTTGGAGGGGGAGCGACCCAGTACTTC. Its translation is CASSLEFGGGATQYF.

This clonotype came up many times. The chain couples TRBV24-1 to TRBJ2-1, with 12 positions matching TRBD1. After removal of 5 bases from V and 9 bases from J, the junction contained 13 bases not matched to a gene. The CDR3 is made up of 17 amino acids. Germline loops: CDR1 KGHDR, CDR2 SFDVKD. CDR3 region: CATSGFAGTGGSFEQFF. In DNA form, the CDR3 reads TGTGCCACCAGTGGATTTGCCGGGACAGGGGGCTCCTTTGAGCAGTTCTTC.

The table lists this clonotype with many counts. The V gene is TRBV12-3 or TRBV12-4, the J gene TRBJ2-1; D uncertain. CDR3 length: 15 residues. V was pared by 6 bases and J by 4 bases, with 16 bases between. The CDR3 DNA sequence: TGTGCCAGCAGGTCACCAGATCGCGCGTACAATGAGCAGTTCTTC. Protein sequence: CASRSPDRAYNEQFF.

This clonotype was detected only a few times. The V call is TRBV20-1, the J call TRBJ2-7, with D possibly being TRBD2 (6 bases). CDR1 and CDR2 from the germline V gene are DFQATT and SNEGSKA (reference sequence). CDR3 length: 16 residues. Trimming removed 2 bases at V and 6 bases at J, with 23 bases between. The CDR3 DNA follows: TGCAGTGCTAGAAGCCGGAGGGGACGGGACCGCAGCGAGCAGTACTTC. Protein: CSARSRRGRDRSEQYF.

There are many counts of this clonotype. The gene calls are TRBV4-3 and TRBJ1-2, with 10 bases aligning to TRBD1. V lost 0 bases and J lost 6; bases outside the gene matches: 7. CDR1 and CDR2 (germline): LGHNA, YSLEER. The CDR3 is 16 residues long. DNA for the CDR3: TGCGCCAGCAGCCAAGATCCCGGACAGGGGGGCCATGGCTACACCTTC. Protein: CASSQDPGQGGHGYTF.

The chain uses TRBV2 and TRBJ2-7; 9 nucleotides line up with TRBD2. CDR3 size: 14 residues. CDR1 and CDR2 (germline): SNHLY, FYNNEI. The V and J ends lost 5 bases and 5 bases, in that order; junction bases with no gene match: 7. The CDR3 reads CASSSIAGVDEQYF. Written as DNA, the CDR3 is TGTGCCAGCAGTTCTATAGCGGGAGTCGACGAGCAGTACTTC.